Sequencing of this TCR beta chain was carried out in a study of CD8+ T cells in alopecia areata. Study details: Treated patients took oral tofacitinib at 5 to 10 mg twice daily.

Treatment meaning: oral pan-JAK inhibitor, 5-10 mg twice daily. TCR sequencing used cDNA made by reverse transcription of extracted RNA. The table came from immunoSEQ multiplex PCR; TCRdb's copy has only in-frame clones and leaves some out. The sample contains fewer than 100,000 clones, about 70% of which appear only once. In this sample, this clone turned up a few times. Its matching antigen is unknown. Study results and caveats: Among the cells sequenced in scalp samples are also the resident alphabeta T cells of normal skin. TCRs were shared less clearly across patients than in mice, possibly for HLA-related reasons.

This CDR3 comprises 14 residues. V was cut by 6 bases and J by 1 base, with 12 bases left in between. Germline V gives CDR1 LGHNT, CDR2 FRNRAP. This sample comprised CD8+ T cells sorted from blood, obtained at week 44, from a patient treated with tofacitinib. The receptor was derived from a human donor with alopecia areata. The V gene is TRBV12-5, the J gene TRBJ1-2, with D unclear. Here the CDR3 DNA reads TGTGCTAGTGGCGTATCCGGGATTAACTATGGCTACACCTTC. This translates into CASGVSGINYGYTF.